These 29 T cell receptor beta chains came from one sample sequenced in a study of blood T cell repertoires in COVID-19 (dated by TCRdb to about 2020). The method behind the library was the immunoSEQ multiplex PCR assay. TCRdb's version of the immuneACCESS table is confined to in-frame rearrangements and falls short of the full clone set. An unresolved V gene accounts for under half of the shortfall where checked; the remainder is of unknown origin. For this sample the table gives about 350,000 clones, of which more than 75% were detected only once. The ten largest clones take up under 5.5% of the sample. Material for sequencing was PBMCs or T cells enriched from blood (not recorded which). The receptor set was obtained from a young woman who had recovered from COVID-19.

The chain joins TRBV4-3 to TRBJ1-1; perhaps TRBD1 as D (6 bases). With 0 bases removed from V and 5 bases from J, the gap between germline ends came to 16 bases. CDR1 and CDR2 from the germline V gene are LGHNA and YSLEER. CDR3 length equals 16 residues. CDR3 in amino acids: CASSQDSTGWRTEAFF. DNA of the CDR3: TGCGCCAGCAGCCAAGATAGTACAGGGTGGAGAACTGAAGCTTTCTTT.

V and J are TRBV6-2 or TRBV6-3 and TRBJ1-5; 8 positions match TRBD1. Per the germline V gene, CDR1 is MNHEY and CDR2 is SVGEGT. This CDR3 has 14 residues. Trimming removed 5 bases from V and 6 bases from J; junction bases left unmatched: 6. CDR3: CASSPQGARQPQHF. CDR3 in DNA: TGTGCCAGCAGTCCCCAGGGGGCACGTCAGCCCCAGCATTTT.

The chain recombines TRBV6-5 with TRBJ2-2; TRBD2 might be the D (5 bases). Germline V CDR1 and CDR2: MNHEY, SVGAGI. CDR3 length: 14 amino acids. The germline V and J ends were trimmed by 4 bases and 9 bases, with 15 bases remaining between them. In DNA form, the CDR3 reads TGTGCCAGCAGTTGGGAGCCCGATCACCGGGAGCTGTTTTTT. It codes for CASSWEPDHRELFF.

The V call is TRBV5-4, the J call TRBJ2-7; 9 bases line up with TRBD1. J lost 4 bases, V lost 3 bases, and 11 bases had no gene match. This CDR3 comprises 16 residues. Germline V gene sequence: CDR1 SGHNT, CDR2 YYREEE (reference sequence). The CDR3 DNA sequence: TGTGCCAGCAGCTCGGCCTCCGGGACAGGGAGTTACGAGCAGTACTTC. Translation: CASSSASGTGSYEQYF.

This clone showed up just once. The V gene is TRBV6-5, the J gene TRBJ1-2, with D unresolved. Per germline, CDR1 MNHEY and CDR2 SVGAGI. CDR3 length equals 11 residues. V lost 8 bases to trimming and J lost 4 bases, with 8 bases between them. In nucleotides, the CDR3 is TGTGCCAGCGACAAAAGCTATGGCTACACCTTC. Protein product: CASDKSYGYTF.

V usage is TRBV30 and J usage is TRBJ1-6; 8 bases are a match to TRBD1. The V gene end was trimmed by 2 bases and the J gene end by 9 bases; junction bases not matched to a gene: 9. Germline lookup yields CDR1 GTSNPN and CDR2 SVGIG (reference sequence). The CDR3 length is 15 residues. The CDR3 region has the DNA TGTGCCTGGAGTACAGGGGGGGCAGTTGGTTCACCCCTCCACTTT. Residues: CAWSTGGAVGSPLHF.

DNA for the CDR3: TGTGCCAGCAGCTTACGTCACGGACAGGGGACCGGGGAGCTGTTTTTT. Protein: CASSLRHGQGTGELFF. V is TRBV7-6 and J is TRBJ2-2; 9 nucleotides align to TRBD1. CDR1 and CDR2 from the germline V gene are SGHVS and FNYEAQ. This CDR3 has 16 amino acids. V was pared by 2 bases and J by 5 bases, with 6 bases of the junction left unmatched.

The chain links TRBV28 to TRBJ1-5; D call uncertain. CDR1 and CDR2 (germline): MDHEN, SYDVKM. V lost 10 bases to trimming and J lost 0 bases, with 19 bases between them. CDR3 length: 16 amino acids. CDR3 nucleotide sequence: TGTGCCACCCTCGAGGGCAGCCGCTATAGCAATCAGCCCCAGCATTTT. Amino acids: CATLEGSRYSNQPQHF.

The chain has TRBV7-8 and TRBJ1-5; D is ambiguous. V lost 1 base to trimming and J lost 5 bases, with 9 bases between them. Germline-derived CDR1 and CDR2 are SGHVS and FQNEAQ. The CDR3 is 14 residues long. CDR3 bases: TGTGCCAGCAGCTTAGTGTTGGAGCATCAGCCCCAGCATTTT. Translation: CASSLVLEHQPQHF.

DNA of the CDR3: TGTGCCAGCAGCACGGACTGGAAAGGGGGCTACACCTTC. It codes for CASSTDWKGGYTF. This chain links TRBV5-5 with TRBJ1-2; D is unclear. The V and J ends lost 4 bases and 8 bases respectively, with 15 bases between them. CDR3 length equals 13 residues. Germline lookup yields CDR1 SGHKS and CDR2 YYEKEE (reference sequence).

The J gene is TRBJ2-7, the V gene TRBV19; 7 nucleotides agree with TRBD1. The CDR3 sequence is 14 residues long. The junction had 4 bases not matched to a gene; V was cut back by 2 bases and J by 3 bases. CDR1 is LNHDA and CDR2 is SQIVND in the germline V gene (reference sequence). The CDR3 loop reads CASSITGDHYEQYF. CDR3 DNA: TGTGCCAGTAGTATAACAGGGGACCACTACGAGCAGTACTTC.

The table lists this clone with a count of one. Other DNA variants within this sample encode the same CDR3. The chain employs TRBV9 and TRBJ2-3; the D is unclear. Trimming shortened V by 0 bases and J by 0 bases, and 5 bases separated the two germline ends. The V gene's germline CDR1 is SGDLS and CDR2 YYNGEE. The length of the CDR3 is 14 residues. The CDR3 coding sequence is TGTGCCAGCAGCGTAGCCAGTAGCACAGATACGCAGTATTTT. It yields the protein CASSVASSTDTQYF.

The gene calls are TRBV9 and TRBJ2-1, with a weak D call TRBD2 (6 bases). The germline V gene has CDR1 SGDLS and CDR2 YYNGEE. The CDR3 extends over 16 amino acids. Trimming removed 0 bases from V and 2 bases from J, with 12 bases in between. In nucleotides, the CDR3 is TGTGCCAGCAGCGTAGATTGGGGCGGGACCTACAATGAGCAGTTCTTC. This gives the protein CASSVDWGGTYNEQFF.

The chain couples TRBV28 to TRBJ1-5, with 7 bases lining up with TRBD1. After removal of 7 bases from V and 5 bases from J, the junction contained 17 bases not matched to a gene. The CDR3 totals 17 residues. Germline values: CDR1 MDHEN, CDR2 SYDVKM. The CDR3 region has the DNA TGTGCCAGCACTGCTGGAAAGACAGGGACGACTGATCAGCCCCAGCATTTT. Its protein is CASTAGKTGTTDQPQHF.

The chain uses TRBV6-4 and TRBJ2-3; TRBD2 aligns across 9 bases. The V and J ends lost 2 bases and 4 bases, in that order; junction bases with no gene match: 7. CDR3 size: 16 residues. Germline V CDR1 and CDR2: MRHNA, SNTAGT. The CDR3 spells CASSDQASGDPDTQYF. The CDR3 nucleotides read TGTGCCAGCAGTGACCAGGCTAGCGGGGATCCAGATACGCAGTATTTT.

The chain joins TRBV5-1 to TRBJ2-7, with 9 positions matching TRBD1. This CDR3 region has 13 residues. With V trimmed by 3 bases and J by 3 bases, 1 base remained unmatched. Germline loops: CDR1 SGHRS, CDR2 YFSETQ. As DNA, the CDR3 is TGCGCCAGCAGCTGGACAGGGGACTACGAGCAGTACTTC. It specifies CASSWTGDYEQYF.

The V gene is TRBV5-6, the J gene TRBJ1-5; D possibly corresponds to TRBD1 (6 bases). The CDR3 runs 14 residues. V shed 1 base and J shed 3 bases, with 8 bases lying between them. The V gene's germline CDR1 is SGHDT and CDR2 YYEEEE. The CDR3 loop is CASSLTGLNQPQHF. The CDR3, as DNA: TGTGCCAGCAGCTTGACAGGGCTCAATCAGCCCCAGCATTTT.

The chain employs TRBV12-3 or TRBV12-4 and TRBJ1-2; D might be TRBD1 (6 bases). The CDR3 is made up of 12 amino acids. V was cut by 6 bases and J by 4 bases, with 9 bases left in between. CDR3 DNA sequence: TGTGCCAGCAGCCAGGGGATCTATGGCTACACCTTC. Translating gives CASSQGIYGYTF.

The chain couples TRBV19 to TRBJ1-6; 9 bases are a match to TRBD1. Germline trimming cut 3 bases from V and 7 bases from J; bases unmatched to any gene: 4. The CDR3 consists of 15 residues. Germline CDR1 LNHDA, CDR2 SQIVND (reference sequence). CDR3 DNA sequence: TGTGCCAGTAGTATGCAGGGACAGGGCAATTCACCCCTCCACTTT. Amino acid sequence: CASSMQGQGNSPLHF.

The chain is built from TRBV3-1 (or the pseudogene TRBV3-2) and TRBJ1-2, with D possibly matching TRBD1 (5 bases). Germline V gene data show CDR1 as LGHDT and CDR2 as YNNKEL (reference sequence). The CDR3 sequence is 14 residues long. Trimming cost V 2 bases and J 2 bases, with 9 bases left between them. The CDR3 region is CASSQRGLNYGYTF. CDR3 nucleotides: TGTGCCAGCAGCCAAAGGGGCCTCAACTATGGCTACACCTTC.

The chain uses TRBV19 and TRBJ1-5; 9 bases map to TRBD1. The CDR3 loop spans 13 amino acids. Trimming at V came to 11 bases and at J to 5 bases, leaving 7 bases not matched to a gene. CDR1 LNHDA and CDR2 SQIVND come from the germline V gene (reference sequence). The CDR3 nucleotides read TGTGCCCTGGGTACAGGGGGCCATCAGCCCCAGCATTTT. It encodes CALGTGGHQPQHF.

V is TRBV6-5 and J is TRBJ2-7, with 9 positions matching TRBD2. J gave up 1 base and V 5 bases, and 6 bases lay outside the gene matches. Germline CDR1 MNHEY, CDR2 SVGAGI. This CDR3 spans 15 amino acids. Here the CDR3 reads CASSRGGRESYEQYF. The CDR3 DNA is TGTGCCAGCAGTCGGGGCGGGAGGGAATCCTACGAGCAGTACTTC.

The rearrangement joins TRBV29-1 to TRBJ1-1, with 8 bases aligning to TRBD1. Germline CDR1 is SQVTM and CDR2 is ANQGSEA. The CDR3 has 13 residues. With V trimmed by 5 bases and J by 0 bases, 2 bases remained unmatched. The CDR3 sequence: CSVLTGVNTEAFF. In nucleotides, the CDR3 is TGCAGCGTTTTGACAGGGGTGAACACTGAAGCTTTCTTT.

The rearrangement uses TRBV19 and TRBJ1-1, with D unclear. This CDR3 is 13 amino acids long. The germline V gene has CDR1 LNHDA and CDR2 SQIVND (reference sequence). The V gene lost 8 bases and the J gene lost 8 bases, with 18 bases spanning the gap. Here the CDR3 DNA reads TGTGCCAGTGCCTATATTGAGAGAGGGGAAGCTTTCTTT. Translating gives CASAYIERGEAFF.

This sequence joins TRBV6-5 and TRBJ2-7, with TRBD1 matching 10 bases. The germline V gene has CDR1 MNHEY and CDR2 SVGAGI. There are 13 residues in the CDR3. Trimming removed 4 bases from V and 5 bases from J; junction bases left unmatched: 2. The CDR3: CASSFDRGHEQYF. The CDR3 nucleotides read TGTGCCAGCAGTTTTGACAGGGGGCACGAGCAGTACTTC.

V is TRBV2 and J is TRBJ2-7; tentative D call: TRBD2 (5 bases). The CDR3 has 15 residues. Between the trimmed V and J ends, which lost 5 bases and 3 bases, there was a span of 17 bases. CDR1 and CDR2 from the germline V gene are SNHLY and FYNNEI. The CDR3 is CASSRTATVSYEQYF. CDR3 coding DNA: TGTGCCAGCAGTCGGACTGCCACTGTAAGCTACGAGCAGTACTTC.

The chain combines TRBV7-2 with TRBJ2-5; 12 bases agree with TRBD2. The CDR3 is 16 residues long. Germline V lookup: CDR1 SGHTA, CDR2 FQGNSA. V was pared by 2 bases and J by 5 bases, with 6 bases of the junction left unmatched. The CDR3 DNA reads TGTGCCAGCAGCTTACTAGCGGGGGGGCTAGGGGAGACCCAGTACTTC. Translation gives CASSLLAGGLGETQYF.

The J gene is TRBJ2-2, the V gene TRBV5-1, with D tentatively TRBD2 (5 bases). Germline-derived CDR1 and CDR2 are SGHRS and YFSETQ. V was shortened by 0 bases and J by 5 bases, with 5 bases between the two germline ends. The CDR3 runs to 13 residues. The CDR3 here is CASSLAGTGELFF. CDR3 coding DNA: TGCGCCAGCAGCTTGGCGGGGACCGGGGAGCTGTTTTTT. The full variable domain, with the rest looked up from reference TRBV5-1 and TRBJ2-2, is KAGVTQTPRYLIKTRGQQVTLSCSPISGHRSVSWYQQTPGQGLQFLFEYFSETQRNKGNFPGRFSGRQFSNSRSEMNVSTLELGDSALYLCASSLAGTGELFFGEGSRLTVL.

CDR3 in DNA: TGTGCCTGGAGACAAATCGGGGGATTTAGGGGGAACACTGAAGCTTTCTTT. It specifies CAWRQIGGFRGNTEAFF. The chain uses TRBV30 and TRBJ1-1; D may be TRBD1 (5 bases). The CDR3 extends over 17 amino acids. V lost 3 bases and J 1 base, leaving 21 bases between the germline ends. Germline values: CDR1 GTSNPN, CDR2 SVGIG (reference sequence).